This is a list of T cell receptor beta chains from one sample in a study of T cells in localized non-small cell lung cancer. Some clones are missing from TCRdb's copy, which holds only in-frame ones; the method was immunoSEQ multiplex PCR. This table holds 100,000 to 150,000 clones, more than 70% found once. Sequences were derived from peripheral blood, sampled before any cancer treatment. The receptor source for this set is a female donor at least 60 years old with stage I lung adenocarcinoma. Both conserved end residues are trimmed from each CDR3.

v_call cdr3_aa
TRBV15 ATSRDRIAGNNEQF
TRBV6-6 ASSYPPRARYNEQF
TRBV5-1 ASSPLGGLAPSSYEQY
TRBV28 ASDRDNSNQPQH
TRBV19 ASSIRRSYNEQF
TRBV19 ASRGGTSGQETQY
TRBV5-1 ASSRDRGPNQPQH
TRBV27 ASMGTGSYEQY
TRBV28 ASTLPGGTQY
TRBV6-4 ASSSRETDTQY
TRBV27 ASSFGRQGKGTQY
TRBV28 ASSFSGTLGGYT
TRBV7-9 ASGRQGHEKLF
TRBV30 AWRARVGTGELF
TRBV10-3 AISESSPGANVLT
TRBV7-3 ASCEGLASTDTQY